This TCR beta chain was sequenced for a study of cytomegalovirus exposure and HLA in healthy donors. PCR primers comprised 60 Vbeta and 13 Jbeta primers. The protocol was immunoSEQ multiplex PCR, while the TCRdb copy is restricted to in-frame clones and leaves out a portion. The sample gives 95,000 to 110,000 clones, 10% of which show up once; under 6.5% is in the top ten. Those who donated were healthy bone marrow donors. Germline trimming cut 6 bases from V and 3 bases from J; bases unmatched to any gene: 9. Germline assignment: CDR1 LNHDA and CDR2 SQIVND (reference sequence). There are 16 residues in the CDR3.

The sequenced sample consisted of PBMCs. The J gene is TRBJ2-1, the V gene TRBV19; 9 nucleotides agree with TRBD1. The TCR sequence derives from a middle-aged man in good health and CMV-seropositive. This chain's CDR3 is CASREGQGWFYNEQFF. The DNA of the CDR3 is TGTGCCAGTAGAGAGGGACAGGGTTGGTTCTACAATGAGCAGTTCTTC.